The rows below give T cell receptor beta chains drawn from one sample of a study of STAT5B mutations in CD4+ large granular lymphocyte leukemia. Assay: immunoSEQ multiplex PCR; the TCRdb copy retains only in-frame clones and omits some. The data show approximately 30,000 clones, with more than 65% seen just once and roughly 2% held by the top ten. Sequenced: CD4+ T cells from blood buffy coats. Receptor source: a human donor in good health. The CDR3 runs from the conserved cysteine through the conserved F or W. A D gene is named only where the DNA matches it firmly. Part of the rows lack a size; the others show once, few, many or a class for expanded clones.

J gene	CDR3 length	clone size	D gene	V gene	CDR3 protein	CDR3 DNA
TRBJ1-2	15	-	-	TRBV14	CASSQTTGGGYGYTF	TGTGCCAGCAGCCAAACGACGGGAGGGGGCTATGGCTACACCTTC
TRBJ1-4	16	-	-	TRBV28	CASSDPLDRFNEKLFF	TGTGCCAGCAGCGATCCCCTCGACAGGTTTAATGAAAAACTGTTTTTT
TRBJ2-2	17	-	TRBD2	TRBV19	CASSLGLAGGRTGELFF	TGTGCCAGTAGTCTAGGGCTAGCGGGAGGTCGGACCGGGGAGCTGTTTTTT
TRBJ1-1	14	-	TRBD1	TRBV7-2	CASSSSGGVTEAFF	TGTGCCAGCAGTTCCTCAGGGGGCGTGACTGAAGCTTTCTTT
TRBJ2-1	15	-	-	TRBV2	CASSPPGPILDEQFF	TGTGCCAGCAGTCCCCCGGGACCGATCTTGGATGAGCAGTTCTTC
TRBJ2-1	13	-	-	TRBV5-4	CASSLALEHEQFF	TGTGCCAGCAGCTTGGCACTAGAGCATGAGCAGTTCTTC
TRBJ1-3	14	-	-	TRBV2	CASNEGSLGNTIYF	TGTGCCAGCAATGAGGGTAGTTTGGGAAACACCATATATTTT
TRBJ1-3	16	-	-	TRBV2	CASSEQGWITGNTIYF	TGTGCCAGCAGTGAGCAGGGTTGGATAACCGGAAACACCATATATTTT
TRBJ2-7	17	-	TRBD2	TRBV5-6	CASSSLLAGGPKYEQYF	TGTGCCAGCAGCTCCTTACTAGCGGGGGGGCCAAAGTACGAGCAGTACTTC
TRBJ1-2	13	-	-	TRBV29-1	CSVVGGGAYGYTF	TGCAGCGTTGTGGGCGGGGGCGCCTATGGCTACACCTTC
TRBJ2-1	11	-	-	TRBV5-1	CASSLHWEQFF	TGCGCCAGCAGCCTTCATTGGGAGCAGTTCTTC
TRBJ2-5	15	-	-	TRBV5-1	CASSSGTGVRETQYF	TGCGCCAGCAGCTCGGGGACGGGCGTTCGAGAGACCCAGTACTTC
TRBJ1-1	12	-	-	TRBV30	CAWRGTAHEAFF	TGTGCCTGGAGAGGAACGGCACACGAAGCTTTCTTT
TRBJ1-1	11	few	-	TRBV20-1	CSARDHREAFF	TGCAGTGCTAGAGATCACCGTGAAGCTTTCTTT
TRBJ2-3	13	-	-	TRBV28	CASSQRVPVTQYF	TGTGCCAGCAGTCAACGGGTCCCCGTTACGCAGTATTTT
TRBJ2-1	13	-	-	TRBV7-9	CASSLVWSNEQFF	TGTGCCAGCAGCTTAGTTTGGAGCAATGAGCAGTTCTTC
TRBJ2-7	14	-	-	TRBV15	CATSRDRATYEQYF	TGTGCCACCAGCAGAGACAGGGCCACCTACGAGCAGTACTTC
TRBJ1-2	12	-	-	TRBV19	CASSNWATGYTF	TGTGCCAGTAGTAACTGGGCCACCGGCTACACCTTC
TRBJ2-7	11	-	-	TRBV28	CASSLSFEQYF	TGTGCCAGCAGTTTATCGTTCGAGCAGTACTTC
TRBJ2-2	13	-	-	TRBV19	CASSYQGTGELFF	TGTGCCAGTAGTTACCAGGGCACCGGGGAGCTGTTTTTT
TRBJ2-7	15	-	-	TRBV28	CASSSYRAGRDEQYF	TGTGCCAGCAGTTCTTATAGGGCAGGTAGGGACGAGCAGTACTTC
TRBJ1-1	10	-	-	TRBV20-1	CSAAPPTAFF	TGCAGTGCTGCCCCCCCAACAGCTTTCTTT
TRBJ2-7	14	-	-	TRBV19	CASSTGLTSGEQYF	TGTGCCAGTAGTACGGGCCTCACATCGGGGGAGCAGTACTTC
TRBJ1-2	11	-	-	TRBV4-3	CASPSNYGYTF	TGCGCCAGCCCCTCTAACTATGGCTACACCTTC
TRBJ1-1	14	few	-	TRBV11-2	CASSFRGMNTEAFF	TGTGCCAGCAGCTTCCGGGGGATGAACACTGAAGCTTTCTTT